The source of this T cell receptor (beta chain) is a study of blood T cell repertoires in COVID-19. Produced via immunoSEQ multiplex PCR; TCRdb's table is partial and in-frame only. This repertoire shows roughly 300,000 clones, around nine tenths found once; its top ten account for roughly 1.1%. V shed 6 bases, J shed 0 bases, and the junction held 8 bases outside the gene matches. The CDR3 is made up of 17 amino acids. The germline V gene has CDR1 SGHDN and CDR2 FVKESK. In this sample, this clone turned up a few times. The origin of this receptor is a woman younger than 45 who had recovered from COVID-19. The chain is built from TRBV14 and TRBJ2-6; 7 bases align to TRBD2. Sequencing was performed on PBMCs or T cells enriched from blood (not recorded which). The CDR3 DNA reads TGTGCCAGCAGAACGGGCAGGGAGGGCTCTGGGGCCAACGTCCTGACTTTC. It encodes CASRTGREGSGANVLTF.